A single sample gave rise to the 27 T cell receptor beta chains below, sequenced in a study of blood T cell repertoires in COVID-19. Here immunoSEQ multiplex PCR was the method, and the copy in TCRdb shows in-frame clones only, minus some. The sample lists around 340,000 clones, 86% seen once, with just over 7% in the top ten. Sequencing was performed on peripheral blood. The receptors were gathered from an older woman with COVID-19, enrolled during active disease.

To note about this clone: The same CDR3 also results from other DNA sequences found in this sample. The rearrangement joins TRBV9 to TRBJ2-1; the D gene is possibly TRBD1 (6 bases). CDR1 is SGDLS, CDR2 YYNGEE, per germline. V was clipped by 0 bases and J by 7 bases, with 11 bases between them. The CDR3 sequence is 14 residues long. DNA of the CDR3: TGTGCCAGCAGCGTAGAATCAGGGGTGAATGAGCAGTTCTTC. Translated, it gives CASSVESGVNEQFF.

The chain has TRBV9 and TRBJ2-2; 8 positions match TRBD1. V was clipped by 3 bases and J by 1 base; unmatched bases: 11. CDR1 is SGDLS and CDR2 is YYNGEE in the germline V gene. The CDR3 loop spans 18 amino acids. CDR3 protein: CASSAPSQGALNTGELFF. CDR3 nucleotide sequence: TGTGCCAGCAGCGCCCCATCGCAGGGGGCCCTGAACACCGGGGAGCTGTTTTTT.

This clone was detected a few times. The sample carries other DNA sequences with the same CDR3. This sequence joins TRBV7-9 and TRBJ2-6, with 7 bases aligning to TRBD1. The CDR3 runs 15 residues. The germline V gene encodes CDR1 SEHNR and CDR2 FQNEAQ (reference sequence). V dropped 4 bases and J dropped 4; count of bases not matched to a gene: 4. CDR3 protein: CASSSDRAGANVLTF. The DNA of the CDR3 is TGTGCCAGCAGCTCTGACAGGGCCGGGGCCAACGTCCTGACTTTC.

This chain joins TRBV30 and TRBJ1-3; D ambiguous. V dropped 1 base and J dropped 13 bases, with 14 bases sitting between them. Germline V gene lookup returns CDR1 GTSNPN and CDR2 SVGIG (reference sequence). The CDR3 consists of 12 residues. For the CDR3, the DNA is TGTGCCTGGAGTGAGCCGAGGAATCTGATATATTTT. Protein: CAWSEPRNLIYF.

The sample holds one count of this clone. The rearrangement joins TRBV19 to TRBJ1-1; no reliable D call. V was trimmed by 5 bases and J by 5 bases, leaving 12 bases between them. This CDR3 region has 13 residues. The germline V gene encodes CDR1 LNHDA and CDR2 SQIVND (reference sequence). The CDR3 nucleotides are TGTGCCAGTAGTTCCCGACATCGTACTGAAGCTTTCTTT. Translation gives CASSSRHRTEAFF.

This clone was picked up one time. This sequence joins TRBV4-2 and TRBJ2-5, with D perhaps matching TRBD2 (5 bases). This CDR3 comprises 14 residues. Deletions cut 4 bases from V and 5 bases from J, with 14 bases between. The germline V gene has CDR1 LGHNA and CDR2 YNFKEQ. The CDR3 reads CASSPTHGEETQYF. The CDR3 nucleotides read TGTGCCAGCAGCCCTACCCACGGGGAGGAGACCCAGTACTTC.

In nucleotides, the CDR3 is TGTGCCAGTCAAGGACAGGATTCTTCACCCCTCCACTTT. As protein: CASQGQDSSPLHF. This chain connects TRBV6-5 to TRBJ1-6, with 7 bases matching TRBD1. With V trimmed by 9 bases and J by 9 bases, 8 bases remained unmatched. There are 13 residues in the CDR3. Germline loops: CDR1 MNHEY, CDR2 SVGAGI.

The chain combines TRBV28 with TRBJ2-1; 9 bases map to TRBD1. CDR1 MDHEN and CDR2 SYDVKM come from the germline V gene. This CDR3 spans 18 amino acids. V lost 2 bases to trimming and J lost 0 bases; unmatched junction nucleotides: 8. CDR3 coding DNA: TGTGCCAGCAGTTTACCTACAGGGGGCGGTAGCTCCTACAATGAGCAGTTCTTC. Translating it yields CASSLPTGGGSSYNEQFF.

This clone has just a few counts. The CDR3 sequence is CASSNSWASGGASSEQFF. The CDR3 DNA sequence: TGTGCCAGTAGTAACTCGTGGGCTAGCGGGGGGGCTAGTAGTGAGCAGTTCTTC. This chain connects TRBV19 to TRBJ2-1; 12 bases match TRBD2. The V gene end was trimmed by 4 bases and the J gene end by 9 bases; junction bases not matched to a gene: 16. The length of the CDR3 is 18 residues. Germline CDR1 reads LNHDA; CDR2 reads SQIVND (reference sequence).

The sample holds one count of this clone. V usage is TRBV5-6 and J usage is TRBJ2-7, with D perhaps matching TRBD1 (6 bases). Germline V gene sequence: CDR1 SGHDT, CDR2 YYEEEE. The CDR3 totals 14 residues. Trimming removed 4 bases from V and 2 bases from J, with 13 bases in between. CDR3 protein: CASSQTRTAYEQYF. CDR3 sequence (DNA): TGTGCCAGCAGCCAAACCCGGACAGCCTACGAGCAGTACTTC.

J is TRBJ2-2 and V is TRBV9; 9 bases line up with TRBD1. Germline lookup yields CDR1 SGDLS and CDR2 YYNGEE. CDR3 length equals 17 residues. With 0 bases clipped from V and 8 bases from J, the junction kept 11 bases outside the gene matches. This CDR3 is CASSVGPRTGEMGELFF. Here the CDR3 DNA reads TGTGCCAGCAGCGTAGGACCCAGGACAGGGGAGATGGGGGAGCTGTTTTTT.

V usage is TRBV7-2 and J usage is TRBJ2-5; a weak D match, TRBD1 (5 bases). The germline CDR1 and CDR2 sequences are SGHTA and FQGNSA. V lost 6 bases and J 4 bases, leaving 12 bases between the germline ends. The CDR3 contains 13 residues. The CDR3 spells CASSKMQGETQYF. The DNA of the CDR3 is TGTGCCAGCAGTAAAATGCAGGGAGAGACCCAGTACTTC.

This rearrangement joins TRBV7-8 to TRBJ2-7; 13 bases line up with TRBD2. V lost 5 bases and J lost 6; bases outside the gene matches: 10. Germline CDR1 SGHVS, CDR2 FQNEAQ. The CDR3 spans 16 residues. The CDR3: CASSTTSGGVPVEQYF. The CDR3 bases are TGTGCCAGCAGCACAACTAGCGGGGGGGTTCCCGTCGAGCAGTACTTC.

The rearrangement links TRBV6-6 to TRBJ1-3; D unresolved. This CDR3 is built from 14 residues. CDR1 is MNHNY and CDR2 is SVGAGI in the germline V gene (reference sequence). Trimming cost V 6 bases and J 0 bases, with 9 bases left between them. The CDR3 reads CASSLISSGNTIYF. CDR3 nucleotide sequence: TGTGCCAGCAGCCTGATCAGCTCTGGAAACACCATATATTTT.

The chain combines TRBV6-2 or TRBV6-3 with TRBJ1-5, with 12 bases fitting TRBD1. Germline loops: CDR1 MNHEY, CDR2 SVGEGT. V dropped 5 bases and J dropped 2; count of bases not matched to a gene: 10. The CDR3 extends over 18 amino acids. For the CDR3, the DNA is TGTGCCAGCAGTGAGAGGGACAGGGGGCTCGATGGCAATCAGCCCCAGCATTTT. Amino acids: CASSERDRGLDGNQPQHF.

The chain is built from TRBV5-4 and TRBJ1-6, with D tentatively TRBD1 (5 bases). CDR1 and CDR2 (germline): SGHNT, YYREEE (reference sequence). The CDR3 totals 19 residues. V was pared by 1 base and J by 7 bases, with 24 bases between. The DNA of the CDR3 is TGTGCCAGCAGCTTGATCTATCACCAGCCGGGGGGATGGAATTCACCCCTCCACTTT. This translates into CASSLIYHQPGGWNSPLHF. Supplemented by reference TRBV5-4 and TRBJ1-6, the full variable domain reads ETGVTQSPTHLIKTRGQQVTLRCSSQSGHNTVSWYQQALGQGPQFIFQYYREEENGRGNFPPRFSGLQFPNYSSELNVNALELDDSALYLCASSLIYHQPGGWNSPLHFGNGTRLTVT.

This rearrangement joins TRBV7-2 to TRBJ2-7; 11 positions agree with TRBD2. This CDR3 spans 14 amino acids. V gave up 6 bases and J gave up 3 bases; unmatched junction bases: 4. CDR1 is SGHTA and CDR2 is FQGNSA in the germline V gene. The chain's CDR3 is CASSASGGLYEQYF. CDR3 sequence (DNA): TGTGCCAGCAGTGCTAGCGGGGGGCTCTACGAGCAGTACTTC.

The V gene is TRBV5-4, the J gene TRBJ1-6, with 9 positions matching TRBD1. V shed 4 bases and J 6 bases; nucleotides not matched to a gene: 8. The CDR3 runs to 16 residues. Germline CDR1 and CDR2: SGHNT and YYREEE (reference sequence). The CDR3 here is CASSPTGGKGNSPLHF. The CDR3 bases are TGTGCCAGCAGCCCAACAGGGGGCAAGGGTAATTCACCCCTCCACTTT. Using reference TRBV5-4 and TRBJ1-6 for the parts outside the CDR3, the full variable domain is ETGVTQSPTHLIKTRGQQVTLRCSSQSGHNTVSWYQQALGQGPQFIFQYYREEENGRGNFPPRFSGLQFPNYSSELNVNALELDDSALYLCASSPTGGKGNSPLHFGNGTRLTVT.

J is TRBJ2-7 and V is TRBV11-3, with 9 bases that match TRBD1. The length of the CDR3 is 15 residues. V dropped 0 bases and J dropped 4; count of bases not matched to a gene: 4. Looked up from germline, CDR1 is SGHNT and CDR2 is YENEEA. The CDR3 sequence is CASSLDVGQGYEQYF. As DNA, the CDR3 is TGTGCCAGCAGCTTAGATGTCGGACAGGGGTACGAGCAGTACTTC.

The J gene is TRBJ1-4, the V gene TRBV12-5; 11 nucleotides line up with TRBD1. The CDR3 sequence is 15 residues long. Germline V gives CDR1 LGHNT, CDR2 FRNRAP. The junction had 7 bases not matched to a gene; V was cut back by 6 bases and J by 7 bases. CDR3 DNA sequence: TGTGCTAGTGGCCTAGGGACAGGGGGAGGTGAAAAACTGTTTTTT. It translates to CASGLGTGGGEKLFF.

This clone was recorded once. The CDR3 loop reads CASSALGGFGPYGNTIYF. In nucleotides, the CDR3 is TGTGCCAGCAGCGCGTTAGGGGGCTTTGGACCTTACGGAAACACCATATATTTT. The chain links TRBV9 to TRBJ1-3; 7 positions agree with TRBD1. CDR1 and CDR2 (germline): SGDLS, YYNGEE. After removal of 3 bases from V and 4 bases from J, the junction contained 16 bases not matched to a gene. The CDR3 is 18 amino acids.

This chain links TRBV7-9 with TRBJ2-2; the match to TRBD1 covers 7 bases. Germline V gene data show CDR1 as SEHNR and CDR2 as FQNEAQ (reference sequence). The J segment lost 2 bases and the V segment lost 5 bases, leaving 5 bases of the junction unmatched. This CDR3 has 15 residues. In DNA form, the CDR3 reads TGTGCCAGCAGCCGGGACAGACTTAACACCGGGGAGCTGTTTTTT. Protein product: CASSRDRLNTGELFF.

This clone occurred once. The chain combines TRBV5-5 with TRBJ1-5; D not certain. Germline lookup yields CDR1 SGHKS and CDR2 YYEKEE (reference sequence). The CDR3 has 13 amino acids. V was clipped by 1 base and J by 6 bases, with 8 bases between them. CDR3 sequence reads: CASSLQGSQPQHF. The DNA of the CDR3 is TGTGCCAGCAGCTTGCAAGGGAGTCAGCCCCAGCATTTT.

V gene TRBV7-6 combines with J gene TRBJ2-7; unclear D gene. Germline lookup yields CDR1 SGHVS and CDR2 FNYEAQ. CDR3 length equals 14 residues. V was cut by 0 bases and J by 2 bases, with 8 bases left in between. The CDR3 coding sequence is TGTGCCAGCAGCTTAGCCCCAGAGGCCTACGAGCAGTACTTC. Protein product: CASSLAPEAYEQYF.

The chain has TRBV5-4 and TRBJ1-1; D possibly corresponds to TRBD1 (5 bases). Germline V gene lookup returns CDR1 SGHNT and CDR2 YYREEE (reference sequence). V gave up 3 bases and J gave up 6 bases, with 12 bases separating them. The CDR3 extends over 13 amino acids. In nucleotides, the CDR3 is TGTGCCAGCAGCTGGGGGGGTAGGGCTGAAGCTTTCTTT. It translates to CASSWGGRAEAFF.

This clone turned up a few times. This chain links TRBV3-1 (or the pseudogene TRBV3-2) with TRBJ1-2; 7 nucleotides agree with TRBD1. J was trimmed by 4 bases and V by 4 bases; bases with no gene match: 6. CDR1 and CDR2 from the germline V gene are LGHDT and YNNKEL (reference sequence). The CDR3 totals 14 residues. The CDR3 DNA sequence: TGTGCCAGCAGCCCCCGACAGGGATTCTATGGCTACACCTTC. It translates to CASSPRQGFYGYTF.

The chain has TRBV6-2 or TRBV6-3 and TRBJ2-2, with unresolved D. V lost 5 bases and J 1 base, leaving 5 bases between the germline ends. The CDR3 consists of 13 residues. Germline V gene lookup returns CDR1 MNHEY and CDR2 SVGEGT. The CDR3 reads CASSQRNTGELFF. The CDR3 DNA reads TGTGCCAGCAGTCAGCGGAACACCGGGGAGCTGTTTTTT.